The entry that follows covers one TCR beta chain sequence. Its antigen is as yet unknown. The data stem from a study of Tregs in tolerant kidney transplant recipients. On the study more broadly: Recipients received nonmyeloablative bone marrow transplants from related graft donors, with transient mixed chimerism.

CD4+CD25+CD127- Tregs, CD4+CD25- non-Tregs, CD4 and CD8 cells were sorted. Clones were sequenced by immunoSEQ multiplex PCR, and TCRdb holds only the in-frame ones, with some missing. Here the sample spans tens of thousands of clones, 90% to 95% being singletons. Germline V gene lookup returns CDR1 LGHNA and CDR2 YSLEER. The V gene end was trimmed by 2 bases and the J gene end by 0 bases; junction bases not matched to a gene: 1. This CDR3 is built from 17 residues. Study outcomes and limitations: Biological reproducibility was not directly addressed, but technical replication error appeared minimal.

This material consisted of CD4+ T cells from blood, taken before the transplant. This TCR derives from a human donor who received a combined kidney and bone marrow transplant. The V and J genes are TRBV4-3 and TRBJ2-3; TRBD2 agrees at 14 bases. CDR3 loop: CASSQRLAGGSTDTQYF. CDR3 bases: TGCGCCAGCAGCCAAAGACTAGCGGGGGGGAGCACAGATACGCAGTATTTT.